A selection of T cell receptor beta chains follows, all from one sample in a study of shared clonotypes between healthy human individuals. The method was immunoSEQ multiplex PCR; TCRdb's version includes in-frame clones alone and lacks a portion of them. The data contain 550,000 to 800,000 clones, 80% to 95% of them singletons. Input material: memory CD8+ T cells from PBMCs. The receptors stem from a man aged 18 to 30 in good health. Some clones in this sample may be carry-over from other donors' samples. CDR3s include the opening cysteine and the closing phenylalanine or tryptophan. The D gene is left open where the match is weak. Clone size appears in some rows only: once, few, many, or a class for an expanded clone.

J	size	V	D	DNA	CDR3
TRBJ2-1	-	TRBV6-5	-	TGTGCCAGCAGTTACTCCTCAGGGATCCATGAGCAGTTCTTC	CASSYSSGIHEQFF
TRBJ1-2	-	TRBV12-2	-	TGTGCAAGTCGCTTAGCGATTGGCAGAAATAACTATGGCTACACCTTC	CASRLAIGRNNYGYTF
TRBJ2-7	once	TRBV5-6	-	TGTGCCAGCAGCCTGGGGCCGGCCTACGAGCAGTACTTC	CASSLGPAYEQYF
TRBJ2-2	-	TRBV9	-	TGTGCCAGCAGCTCGGTTAGCGCCACCGGGGAGCTGTTTTTT	CASSSVSATGELFF
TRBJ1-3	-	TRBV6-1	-	TGTGCCAGCAGTGAGATAGGGGCTGGAAACACCATATATTTT	CASSEIGAGNTIYF
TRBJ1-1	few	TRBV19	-	TGTGCCAGTAGTTTCGCCCTCGGGTCTATGAACACTGAAGCTTTCTTT	CASSFALGSMNTEAFF
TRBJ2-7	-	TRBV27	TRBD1	TGTGCCAGCAGTGGGACAGGGACCTACGAGCAGTACTTC	CASSGTGTYEQYF
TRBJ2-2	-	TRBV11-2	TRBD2	TGTGCCAGCAGCTTAGAAGTCGCGGGACTACAAAGGGCCGGGGAGCTGTTTTTT	CASSLEVAGLQRAGELFF
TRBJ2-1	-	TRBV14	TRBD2	TGTGCCAGCAGCCAGACTAGCGGGAGAATCTATGAGCAGTTCTTC	CASSQTSGRIYEQFF
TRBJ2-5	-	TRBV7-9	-	TGTGCCAGCAGCCTTCCGGGCCACCAAGAGACCCAGTACTTC	CASSLPGHQETQYF
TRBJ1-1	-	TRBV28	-	TGTGCCAGCAGTTTAAGCCCCGTCCTCACTGAAGCTTTCTTT	CASSLSPVLTEAFF
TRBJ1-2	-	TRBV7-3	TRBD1	TGTGCCAGCAGCTTAATAGAGGGACAGGGTGTGAGCTACACCTTC	CASSLIEGQGVSYTF
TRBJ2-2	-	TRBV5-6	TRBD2	TGTGCCAGCAGCCTCGGGACTAGCGGCGCGAACACCGGGGAGCTGTTTTTT	CASSLGTSGANTGELFF
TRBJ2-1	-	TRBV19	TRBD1	TGTGCCAGTAGCCTGACAGGGAACTCCTACAATGAGCAGTTCTTC	CASSLTGNSYNEQFF
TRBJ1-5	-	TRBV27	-	TGTGCCAGCAGTTTATACTTTGGAGGGGATAGCAATCAGCCCCAGCATTTT	CASSLYFGGDSNQPQHF
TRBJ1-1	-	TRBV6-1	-	TGTGCCAGCAGGGTGAACGTCAGGGAAGGCACTGAAGCTTTCTTT	CASRVNVREGTEAFF
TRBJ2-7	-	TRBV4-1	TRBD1	TGCGCCAGCAGCCAAGATCCCGGGACAGGGTCCGAGCAGTACTTC	CASSQDPGTGSEQYF
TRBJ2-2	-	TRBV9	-	TGTGCCAGCAGCCCCCTCTCTAGGACGAACACCGGGGAGCTGTTTTTT	CASSPLSRTNTGELFF
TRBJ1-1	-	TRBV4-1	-	TGCGCCAGCAGCCTTCTAGCTGGAAACACTGAAGCTTTCTTT	CASSLLAGNTEAFF
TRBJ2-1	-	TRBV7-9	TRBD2	TGTGCCAGCAGCGTAAGACTAGCGGGAGGGAGAAGTGATGAGCAGTTCTTC	CASSVRLAGGRSDEQFF
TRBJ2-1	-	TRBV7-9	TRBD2	TGTGCCAGCAGCTTAGATTTTGTGGCTAGCGGTTACAATGAGCAGTTCTTC	CASSLDFVASGYNEQFF
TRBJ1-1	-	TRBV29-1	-	TGCAGCGTTCTCACAGCTCTTGAAGCTTTCTTT	CSVLTALEAFF
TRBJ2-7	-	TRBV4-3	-	TGCGCCAGCAGCCAAGATCAGGACGGCTCCTACGAGCAGTACTTC	CASSQDQDGSYEQYF
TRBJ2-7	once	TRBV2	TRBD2	TGTGCCAGCAGCGGTGGGGGGGTGTTGCCCCGAGCCGAGCAGTACTTC	CASSGGGVLPRAEQYF
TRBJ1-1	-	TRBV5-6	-	TGTGCCAGCAGCTTGGTTCAGGGTGTTGAAGCTTTCTTT	CASSLVQGVEAFF
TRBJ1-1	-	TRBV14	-	TGTGCCAGCAGCCAAGGACAGAACACTGAAGCTTTCTTT	CASSQGQNTEAFF
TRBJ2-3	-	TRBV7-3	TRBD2	TGTGCCAGCAGCGTAACGGGCAGTAGCGGGAATACGCAGTATTTT	CASSVTGSSGNTQYF
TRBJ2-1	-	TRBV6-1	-	TGTGCCAGCAGTGTACAGGGCCCCTACAATGAGCAGTTCTTC	CASSVQGPYNEQFF
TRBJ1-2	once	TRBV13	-	TGTGCCAGCAGCTTAAGGCAGGCTAACTATGGCTACACCTTC	CASSLRQANYGYTF
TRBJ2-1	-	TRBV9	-	TGTGCCAGCAGCCTCCGGAATGAGCAGTTCTTC	CASSLRNEQFF
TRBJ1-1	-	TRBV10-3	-	TGTGCCATCAGTCCAGGGACTGAAGCTTTCTTT	CAISPGTEAFF
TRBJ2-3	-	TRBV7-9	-	TGTGCCAGCAGCGATACCCTGACTAGGGGTAGCACAGATACGCAGTATTTT	CASSDTLTRGSTDTQYF
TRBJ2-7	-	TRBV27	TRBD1	TGTGCCAGCAGTTCCCTCGGACAGGCAGGTTACGAGCAGTACTTC	CASSSLGQAGYEQYF
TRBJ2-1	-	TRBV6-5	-	TGTGCCAGCAGTTACAACCCTAAGAATGAGCAGTTCTTC	CASSYNPKNEQFF
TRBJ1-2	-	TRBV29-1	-	TGCAGCGTTGCGGGTGGACGGGACTTCTATGGCTACACCTTC	CSVAGGRDFYGYTF
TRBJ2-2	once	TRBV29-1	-	TGCAGCGCTCGGTTGGGGGCCGGGGAGCTGTTTTTT	CSARLGAGELFF